A single sample is the source of the 30 T cell receptor beta chains below, sequenced in a study of memory CD4+ T cells and cytomegalovirus serostatus. Assay: immunoSEQ multiplex PCR; the TCRdb copy retains only in-frame clones and omits some. The repertoire has around 53,000 clones, less than 85% of them found once; the top ten carry approximately 0.8%. Single viable CD3+CD4+CD8-CD45RO+ cells were sorted as the memory CD4+ T cells. The sequencing input was memory CD4+ T cells from blood. Receptors originate from an adult in good health and CMV-seronegative.

The gene calls are TRBV7-2 and TRBJ2-1, with 10 positions matching TRBD2. This CDR3 is 15 amino acids long. Germline-derived CDR1 and CDR2 are SGHTA and FQGNSA. V trimming: 5 bases; J trimming: 9 bases; junction bases outside the gene matches: 10. This chain's CDR3 is CASSPQRGGLIEQFF. DNA of the CDR3: TGTGCCAGCAGCCCACAGCGGGGGGGCCTCATTGAGCAGTTCTTC. Full variable domain (remainder filled in from reference TRBV7-2 and TRBJ2-1): GAGVSQSPSNKVTEKGKDVELRCDPISGHTALYWYRQSLGQGLEFLIYFQGNSAPDKSGLPSDRFSAERTGGSVSTLTIQRTQQEDSAVYLCASSPQRGGLIEQFFGPGTRLTVL.

The chain has TRBV7-2 and TRBJ1-1, with D possibly being TRBD1 (5 bases). The CDR3 spans 13 residues. Germline CDR1 and CDR2: SGHTA and FQGNSA. V lost 7 bases, J lost 1 base, and 10 bases lay in between. The DNA of the CDR3 is TGTGCCAGCACGCTGACAGCGAACACTGAAGCTTTCTTT. Protein product: CASTLTANTEAFF.

CDR3 coding DNA: TGTGCCAGTAAAGTCGGCTACTATGGCTACACCTTC. It encodes CASKVGYYGYTF. The rearrangement links TRBV19 to TRBJ1-2, with D unclear. The CDR3 spans 12 residues. The germline V gene encodes CDR1 LNHDA and CDR2 SQIVND (reference sequence). Trimming shortened V by 7 bases and J by 3 bases, and 9 bases separated the two germline ends.

This clone has only a few counts. One end of the junction varies from germline; a read error may be responsible. V usage is TRBV7-9 and J usage is TRBJ2-5, with no clear D. Germline assignment: CDR1 SEHNR and CDR2 FQNEAQ (reference sequence). CDR3 size: 13 residues. CDR3 amino acids: CASSLEAVAPLDF. The CDR3 DNA follows: TGTGCCAGCAGCTTAGAGGCCGTAGCCCCCTTGGACTTC.

In its sample, this clone was seen once. The V and J genes are TRBV7-9 and TRBJ1-3; TRBD1 is a possible D gene (6 bases). Trimming took off 3 bases at V and 3 bases at J, with 24 bases between the two ends. The CDR3 contains 19 residues. Germline V CDR1 and CDR2: SEHNR, FQNEAQ (reference sequence). CDR3 sequence (DNA): TGTGCCAGCAGCTTCGGCGGGGTCGTAACAGGGAAAGGTGGAAACACCATATATTTT. Its protein product is CASSFGGVVTGKGGNTIYF.

This clone has more than one count but fewer than ten. The chain has TRBV5-4 and TRBJ2-7; D call uncertain. CDR3 length: 14 amino acids. The V end lost 2 bases, the J end lost 2 bases, and 11 bases lay between the germline ends. Germline CDR1 is SGHNT and CDR2 is YYREEE (reference sequence). CDR3 bases: TGTGCCAGCAGCTTTGGGCGGAATGCCTACGAGCAGTACTTC. Amino acids: CASSFGRNAYEQYF.

The chain combines TRBV2 with TRBJ2-3; 10 bases match TRBD1. CDR1 is SNHLY and CDR2 is FYNNEI in the germline V gene. This CDR3 has 14 amino acids. Unmatched junction bases numbered 12, after V lost 10 bases and J lost 8 bases. CDR3 amino acids: CATQMDRGSGTQYF. In DNA, the CDR3 is TGTGCCACCCAAATGGACAGGGGGTCTGGTACGCAGTATTTT.

The chain links TRBV28 to TRBJ1-5, with a weak D call TRBD1 (5 bases). Trimming left V 4 bases short and J 7 bases short, with 17 bases between. The V gene's germline CDR1 is MDHEN and CDR2 SYDVKM. This CDR3 comprises 15 residues. This chain's CDR3 is CASSYRGRPDQPQHF. CDR3 nucleotide sequence: TGTGCCAGCAGTTATAGGGGACGTCCGGACCAGCCCCAGCATTTT.

V usage is TRBV19 and J usage is TRBJ2-7; 10 positions match TRBD2. The J segment lost 7 bases and the V segment lost 7 bases, leaving 13 bases of the junction unmatched. Germline CDR1 and CDR2: LNHDA and SQIVND (reference sequence). The CDR3 covers 15 residues. CDR3 DNA sequence: TGTGCCAGTAAGGCTGACCTAGCGGGAGCAAGAGAGCAGTACTTC. Translated: CASKADLAGAREQYF.

Only one count was recorded for this clone. The CDR3 sequence is CSGGQEETQYF. Here the CDR3 DNA reads TGCAGTGGGGGACAAGAAGAGACCCAGTACTTC. The chain has TRBV20-1 and TRBJ2-5, with a possible D match to TRBD1 (6 bases). The V gene lost 7 bases and the J gene lost 3 bases, with 9 bases spanning the gap. The CDR3 is 11 amino acids. The germline V gene encodes CDR1 DFQATT and CDR2 SNEGSKA (reference sequence).

This chain joins TRBV6-5 and TRBJ2-1; 7 bases fit TRBD1. The CDR3 extends over 12 amino acids. Germline assignment: CDR1 MNHEY and CDR2 SVGAGI. V gave up 5 bases and J gave up 10 bases; unmatched junction bases: 5. CDR3 amino acids: CASSQQGLEQFF. The CDR3 nucleotides are TGTGCCAGCAGTCAACAGGGGTTGGAGCAGTTCTTC.

This rearrangement joins TRBV10-3 to TRBJ2-2, with TRBD2 matching over 7 bases. The length of the CDR3 is 14 residues. In germline, CDR1 is ENHRY, CDR2 SYGVKD. The V segment lost 8 bases and the J segment 3 bases; nucleotides outside the gene matches: 6. This CDR3 is CAISAGVDTGELFF. The CDR3 nucleotides read TGTGCCATCTCGGCGGGAGTGGACACCGGGGAGCTGTTTTTT.

CDR3 protein: CASSLKGGQETQYF. The DNA of the CDR3 is TGTGCCAGCAGCTTGAAAGGGGGACAAGAGACCCAGTACTTC. This rearrangement joins TRBV5-4 to TRBJ2-5; tentative D call: TRBD1 (6 bases). Germline assignment: CDR1 SGHNT and CDR2 YYREEE (reference sequence). V lost 1 base to trimming and J lost 2 bases, with 9 bases between them. The CDR3 consists of 14 residues.

The chain links TRBV29-1 to TRBJ1-5; 7 bases match TRBD1. CDR1 is SQVTM, CDR2 ANQGSEA, per germline. The CDR3 runs 13 residues. The junction had 4 bases not matched to a gene; V was cut back by 4 bases and J by 4 bases. CDR3 DNA sequence: TGCAGCGTTGGGGACAGTCGAAATCAGCCCCAGCATTTT. This gives the protein CSVGDSRNQPQHF.

The rearrangement links TRBV2 to TRBJ2-3, with TRBD1 matching 7 bases. The CDR3 has 15 amino acids. The V segment lost 5 bases and the J segment 1 base; nucleotides outside the gene matches: 6. CDR1 and CDR2 (germline): SNHLY, FYNNEI. CDR3 coding DNA: TGTGCCAGCAGTCGACAGGGAGAGGGCACAGATACGCAGTATTTT. It specifies CASSRQGEGTDTQYF. The whole variable domain, remainder taken from reference TRBV2 and TRBJ2-3, is EPEVTQTPSHQVTQMGQEVILRCVPISNHLYFYWYRQILGQKVEFLVSFYNNEISEKSEIFDDQFSVERPDGSNFTLKIRSTKLEDSAMYFCASSRQGEGTDTQYFGPGTRLTVL.

The J gene is TRBJ1-1, the V gene TRBV6-5, with TRBD1 as a possible D gene (6 bases). Germline V CDR1 and CDR2: MNHEY, SVGAGI. This CDR3 comprises 14 residues. Trimming removed 3 bases at V and 5 bases at J, with 13 bases between. CDR3 residues: CASSYGGPVTEAFF. The DNA for the CDR3 is TGTGCCAGCAGTTATGGGGGGCCAGTTACTGAAGCTTTCTTT.

The chain couples TRBV5-1 to TRBJ2-1; 10 positions match TRBD2. V was clipped by 0 bases and J by 9 bases; unmatched bases: 6. Germline loops: CDR1 SGHRS, CDR2 YFSETQ. The CDR3 length is 15 residues. DNA for the CDR3: TGCGCCAGCAGCTTGGCTAGCGGGAGTAGCGCTGAGCAGTTCTTC. Protein product: CASSLASGSSAEQFF.

This sequence joins TRBV30 and TRBJ1-2; 11 nucleotides agree with TRBD1. The ends lost 2 bases at V and 7 bases at J; junction bases unmatched: 15. CDR3 length: 17 residues. Per germline, CDR1 GTSNPN and CDR2 SVGIG (reference sequence). CDR3 in amino acids: CAWSPLADRGRKAGYTF. The CDR3 DNA reads TGTGCCTGGAGTCCGCTAGCGGACAGGGGGCGAAAGGCTGGCTACACCTTC.

This clone was recorded only once. The rearrangement joins TRBV9 to TRBJ1-2; D gene ambiguous. V shed 2 bases and J shed 0 bases, with 5 bases lying between them. The CDR3 consists of 13 residues. CDR1 SGDLS and CDR2 YYNGEE come from the germline V gene. This CDR3 reads CASSVGTNYGYTF. The CDR3 bases are TGTGCCAGCAGCGTGGGCACTAACTATGGCTACACCTTC.

This clone was seen a handful of times. The CDR3 loop reads CATRSPEETQYF. The CDR3 nucleotides read TGTGCTACCCGATCCCCGGAGGAGACCCAGTACTTC. This chain uses TRBV12-5 with TRBJ2-5; D uncertain. This CDR3 spans 12 amino acids. V lost 10 bases and J 5 bases, leaving 14 bases between the germline ends. Germline CDR1 reads LGHNT; CDR2 reads FRNRAP.

The rearrangement joins TRBV6-5 to TRBJ1-1, with 7 bases identical to TRBD1. Trimming cost V 6 bases and J 1 base; bases outside gene matches: 5. This CDR3 contains 14 residues. Per germline, CDR1 MNHEY and CDR2 SVGAGI. This CDR3 is CASRTGTANTEAFF. In DNA form, the CDR3 reads TGTGCCAGCAGGACCGGGACAGCGAACACTGAAGCTTTCTTT.

This chain links TRBV19 with TRBJ2-3, with D possibly being TRBD1 or TRBD2 (6 bases each). Germline V gives CDR1 LNHDA, CDR2 SQIVND (reference sequence). The CDR3 covers 16 residues. V shed 2 bases and J shed 5 bases, with 17 bases lying between them. CDR3 sequence (DNA): TGTGCCAGTAGTATACGGGGAAGGGGGGCCGTAGATACGCAGTATTTT. This gives the protein CASSIRGRGAVDTQYF.

The chain carries TRBV7-2 and TRBJ2-5, with 8 positions matching TRBD1. Per germline, CDR1 SGHTA and CDR2 FQGNSA. Losses at the gene ends were 3 bases for V and 8 bases for J; bases not matched to a gene: 11. The CDR3 is 15 residues long. For the CDR3, the DNA is TGTGCCAGCAGCTTGGAACAGGGGGTGGGTTCAACCCAGTACTTC. Translated, it gives CASSLEQGVGSTQYF.

This clone was picked up a small number of times. This chain uses TRBV2 with TRBJ2-3; 10 bases are shared with TRBD1. CDR3 length: 15 residues. Trimming removed 5 bases from V and 1 base from J; junction bases left unmatched: 3. In germline, CDR1 is SNHLY, CDR2 FYNNEI. CDR3 bases: TGTGCCAGCAGTAGGGACAGGGGTGGCACAGATACGCAGTATTTT. Translation: CASSRDRGGTDTQYF.

This clone occurred once. The chain combines TRBV5-1 with TRBJ1-5; TRBD1 is a possible D gene (5 bases). The germline V gene has CDR1 SGHRS and CDR2 YFSETQ. The ends were cut back, 0 bases at V and 0 bases at J, with 10 bases in the middle. The CDR3 consists of 16 residues. The DNA of the CDR3 is TGCGCCAGCAGCTTGGGGGCAGGGAATAGCAATCAGCCCCAGCATTTT. It encodes CASSLGAGNSNQPQHF.

This clone was observed a single time. The chain has TRBV5-4 and TRBJ2-5; 8 nucleotides match TRBD2. This CDR3 spans 17 amino acids. The V gene's germline CDR1 is SGHNT and CDR2 YYREEE (reference sequence). Trimming took 2 bases from V and 4 from J; bases not matched to a gene: 13. For the CDR3, the DNA is TGTGCCAGCAGCTTTGTGCGGGGGGCCGGCTCAGGAGAGACCCAGTACTTC. The encoded protein is CASSFVRGAGSGETQYF.

This clone showed up just once. The J gene is TRBJ2-1, the V gene TRBV11-3; 9 bases line up with TRBD2. The CDR3 sequence is 16 residues long. The germline gives CDR1 SGHNT, CDR2 YENEEA. V trimming: 1 base; J trimming: 4 bases; junction bases outside the gene matches: 5. CDR3 protein: CASSLGSSGTYNEQFF. The CDR3, as DNA: TGTGCCAGCAGCTTAGGGTCTAGCGGGACATACAATGAGCAGTTCTTC.

The DNA for the CDR3 is TGTGCCAGCAGCACATCCCCGGGCGAGCAGTACTTC. Translation: CASSTSPGEQYF. V gene TRBV7-9 combines with J gene TRBJ2-7; D is unresolved. The germline gives CDR1 SEHNR, CDR2 FQNEAQ (reference sequence). Deletions cut 5 bases from V and 6 bases from J, with 11 bases between. This CDR3 is 12 amino acids long.

The chain carries TRBV5-1 and TRBJ1-1, with D tentatively TRBD1 (5 bases). This CDR3 spans 17 amino acids. The germline gives CDR1 SGHRS, CDR2 YFSETQ. Trimming took off 1 base at V and 3 bases at J, with 19 bases between the two ends. CDR3 bases: TGCGCCAGCAGCTTGACGGGGGGACTGAGATTCCACACTGAAGCTTTCTTT. Translated, it gives CASSLTGGLRFHTEAFF.

This rearrangement joins TRBV5-6 to TRBJ2-2; the D is unclear. This CDR3 region has 13 residues. The germline V gene has CDR1 SGHDT and CDR2 YYEEEE. V was shortened by 5 bases and J by 5 bases, with 10 bases between the two germline ends. The CDR3 DNA reads as TGTGCCAGCAGGACGGTGGAGACCGGGGAGCTGTTTTTT. Its translation is CASRTVETGELFF. Full variable domain (outside the CDR3, taken from reference TRBV5-6 and TRBJ2-2): DAGVTQSPTHLIKTRGQQVTLRCSPKSGHDTVSWYQQALGQGPQFIFQYYEEEERQRGNFPDRFSGHQFPNYSSELNVNALLLGDSALYLCASRTVETGELFFGEGSRLTVL.